The subject of this entry is one TCR beta chain. Trimming cost V 3 bases and J 1 base, with 10 bases left between them. CDR1 is SGHRS, CDR2 YFSETQ, per germline. The CDR3 extends over 14 amino acids. Sequencing used immunoSEQ multiplex PCR; TCRdb keeps in-frame clones, though not all of them. The table shows around 93,000 clones, with roughly 88% occurring only once. The sample comes from a study of control samples from healthy donors and cancer patients. This chain uses TRBV5-1 with TRBJ1-1; D possibly corresponds to TRBD1 (6 bases). The source of this sequence is a man aged 30 to 45 in good health. The sample comprised blood. In DNA, the CDR3 is TGCGCCAGCAGCTCCGGACAGTCGAACACTGAAGCTTTCTTT. Amino acids: CASSSGQSNTEAFF.